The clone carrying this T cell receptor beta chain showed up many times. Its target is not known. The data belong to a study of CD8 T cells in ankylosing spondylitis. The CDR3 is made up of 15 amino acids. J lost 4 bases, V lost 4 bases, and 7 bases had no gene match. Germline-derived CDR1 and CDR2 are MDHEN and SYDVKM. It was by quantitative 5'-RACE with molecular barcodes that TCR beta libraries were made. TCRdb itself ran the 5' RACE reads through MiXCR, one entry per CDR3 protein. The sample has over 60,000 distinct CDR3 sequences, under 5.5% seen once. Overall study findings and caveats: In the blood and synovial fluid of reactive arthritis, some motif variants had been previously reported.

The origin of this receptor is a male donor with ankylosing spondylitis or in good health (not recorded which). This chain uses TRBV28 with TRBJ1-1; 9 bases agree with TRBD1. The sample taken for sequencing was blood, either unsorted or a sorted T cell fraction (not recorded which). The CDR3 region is CASSSQGARSTEAFF. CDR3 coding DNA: TGTGCCAGCAGTTCACAGGGGGCGCGGAGCACTGAAGCTTTCTTT.